The next 18 T cell receptor beta chains were all read from a single sample in a study of graft-versus-host responses after intestinal transplantation. Their antigen targets remain unknown. Here immunoSEQ multiplex PCR was the method, and the copy in TCRdb shows in-frame clones only, minus some. The repertoire includes nearly 90,000 clones, around four fifths of them detected once, and about a sixth sits in the top ten. Here the sequenced sample was unstimulated CD8+ T cells sorted from spleen or lymph node cells, taken before intestinal transplant. Source of these receptors: a human donor who received an intestinal transplant.

CDR3 nucleotides: TGTGCCAGTAGTCCCCGACTAGTTCGTGAGCAGTTCTTC. It translates to CASSPRLVREQFF. This chain links TRBV19 with TRBJ2-1; the D gene is possibly TRBD2 (6 bases). Trimming stripped 5 bases from V and 9 bases from J, with 14 bases between. This CDR3 has 13 amino acids. The V gene's germline CDR1 is LNHDA and CDR2 SQIVND (reference sequence).

The V call is TRBV12-5, the J call TRBJ1-4; D perhaps matches TRBD1 (6 bases). The CDR3 is 14 amino acids. V was shortened by 0 bases and J by 9 bases, with 11 bases between the two germline ends. Germline V CDR1 and CDR2: LGHNT, FRNRAP. For the CDR3, the DNA is TGTGCTAGTGGTTTGGTATGGGGGCCTCAAAAACTGTTTTTT. It is translated as CASGLVWGPQKLFF.

The chain recombines TRBV7-3 with TRBJ1-1; D call uncertain. Deletions cut 4 bases from V and 0 bases from J, with 6 bases between. The CDR3 is made up of 13 amino acids. CDR1 is SGHTA, CDR2 FQGTGA, per germline. CDR3 sequence: CASSSGLNTEAFF. CDR3 sequence (DNA): TGTGCCAGCAGCTCAGGACTGAACACTGAAGCTTTCTTT.

This clone occurred a few times. The rearrangement joins TRBV28 to TRBJ2-7; D uncertain. The CDR3 length is 14 residues. Germline V gene lookup returns CDR1 MDHEN and CDR2 SYDVKM. The germline V and J ends were trimmed by 8 bases and 9 bases, with 23 bases remaining between them. The CDR3 DNA reads as TGTGCCAGCGAAAGAAGAGCAGGATCTTGGGGGCAGTACTTC. It codes for CASERRAGSWGQYF.

The chain combines TRBV14 with TRBJ2-1; no clear D gene. The CDR3 runs 15 residues. CDR1 is SGHDN and CDR2 is FVKESK in the germline V gene. Trimming pared 0 bases from V and 11 bases from J, leaving 17 bases between. CDR3 bases: TGTGCCAGCAGCCAAGATCGGGTGCGGAGAGTTAAGCAGTTCTTC. This sequence encodes CASSQDRVRRVKQFF.

The chain employs TRBV4-1 and TRBJ2-3; 11 nucleotides agree with TRBD2. This CDR3 is built from 15 residues. Unmatched junction bases numbered 2, after V lost 4 bases and J lost 2 bases. Germline CDR1 MGHRA, CDR2 YSYEKL. The CDR3 protein is CASSPTSGTTDTQYF. CDR3 nucleotide sequence: TGCGCCAGCAGCCCGACTAGCGGGACCACAGATACGCAGTATTTT.

The gene calls are TRBV19 and TRBJ1-1; no clear D. The CDR3 runs 13 residues. Germline-derived CDR1 and CDR2 are LNHDA and SQIVND (reference sequence). Trimming removed 1 base at V and 1 base at J, with 4 bases between. The CDR3 coding sequence is TGTGCCAGTAGTATAGGATGGAACACTGAAGCTTTCTTT. Its translation: CASSIGWNTEAFF.

The rearrangement links TRBV7-3 to TRBJ1-2, with 10 positions matching TRBD1. The CDR3 runs 13 residues. Germline V gene lookup returns CDR1 SGHTA and CDR2 FQGTGA. J lost 7 bases, V lost 5 bases, and 4 bases had no gene match. The DNA of the CDR3 is TGTGCCAGCAGCCCGACAGGGGGCGGTGGCTACACCTTC. Amino acids: CASSPTGGGGYTF.

The chain is built from TRBV6-5 and TRBJ2-1, with 11 nucleotides matching TRBD1. The germline V gene encodes CDR1 MNHEY and CDR2 SVGAGI. J was trimmed by 8 bases and V by 2 bases; bases with no gene match: 2. The CDR3 runs to 14 residues. The CDR3 DNA is TGTGCCAGCAGTTACATGGGACAGGGGGATGAGCAGTTCTTC. Translated, it gives CASSYMGQGDEQFF.

V is TRBV28 and J is TRBJ1-2, with 7 bases aligning to TRBD1. In germline, CDR1 is MDHEN, CDR2 SYDVKM. Losses at the gene ends were 7 bases for V and 5 bases for J; bases not matched to a gene: 10. There are 14 residues in the CDR3. CDR3 amino acids: CASTQGVARYGYTF. Here the CDR3 DNA reads TGTGCCAGCACTCAGGGGGTAGCGAGGTATGGCTACACCTTC.

V is TRBV7-4 and J is TRBJ2-2; 7 nucleotides agree with TRBD1. The CDR3 spans 16 residues. Germline loops: CDR1 SGHVT, CDR2 SQSDAQ. V was clipped by 5 bases and J by 7 bases; unmatched bases: 13. The CDR3 region has the DNA TGTGCCAGCAGCCCGCTGACAGGGTTGAAGGGCGGGGAGCTGTTTTTT. Encoded protein: CASSPLTGLKGGELFF.

This clone was counted between two and nine times. The V and J genes are TRBV27 and TRBJ1-1; D unresolved. Germline V gives CDR1 MNHEY, CDR2 SMNVEV (reference sequence). The CDR3 runs to 15 residues. Trimming shortened V by 5 bases and J by 0 bases, and 13 bases separated the two germline ends. Written as DNA, the CDR3 is TGTGCCAGCAGTCCGCCTAGGACGGTGAACACTGAAGCTTTCTTT. This codes for CASSPPRTVNTEAFF.

The chain recombines TRBV5-6 with TRBJ2-5; D ambiguous. The DNA end favors TRBJ2-7, so the J call may be wrong. The germline V gene has CDR1 SGHDT and CDR2 YYEEEE. This CDR3 region has 15 residues. CDR3 DNA: TGTGCCAGCAGCCCCCCGTTTGGGCCAACCTACGAGCAGTACTTC. Amino acids: CASSPPFGPTYEQYF.

This CDR3 is CASSSTGGVYEQYF. CDR3 DNA sequence: TGTGCCAGCAGCTCGACAGGGGGCGTCTACGAGCAGTACTTC. V is TRBV5-4 and J is TRBJ2-7; 10 positions match TRBD1. J was trimmed by 3 bases and V by 3 bases; bases with no gene match: 3. In germline, CDR1 is SGHNT, CDR2 YYREEE (reference sequence). The CDR3 consists of 14 residues.

This chain links TRBV7-9 with TRBJ2-7; a weak D match, TRBD1 (6 bases). Germline CDR1 and CDR2: SEHNR and FQNEAQ (reference sequence). There are 16 residues in the CDR3. The germline V and J ends were trimmed by 4 bases and 6 bases, with 22 bases remaining between them. CDR3 region: CASSSGPATRGGEQYF. CDR3 coding DNA: TGTGCCAGCAGCTCCGGCCCCGCAACCAGGGGCGGCGAGCAGTACTTC.

This clone appeared once. This sequence joins TRBV28 and TRBJ1-5; TRBD1 might be the D (6 bases). Between the trimmed V and J ends, which lost 6 bases and 4 bases, there was a span of 13 bases. CDR3 length: 14 residues. Germline CDR1 and CDR2: MDHEN and SYDVKM. CDR3 sequence reads: CASSPTGINQPQHF. CDR3 sequence (DNA): TGTGCCAGCAGCCCGACAGGAATAAATCAGCCCCAGCATTTT.

The V and J genes are TRBV18 and TRBJ1-6, with 7 bases aligning to TRBD1. In germline, CDR1 is KGHSH, CDR2 LQKENI. With V trimmed by 1 base and J by 7 bases, 1 base remained unmatched. CDR3 length: 14 amino acids. The CDR3 region is CASSPRDRNSPLHF. The DNA of the CDR3 is TGTGCCAGCTCACCACGGGACAGAAATTCACCCCTCCACTTT.

This clone was seen just once. The genes are TRBV6-5 and TRBJ2-7; D is uncertain. Looked up from germline, CDR1 is MNHEY and CDR2 is SVGAGI. The germline V and J ends were trimmed by 2 bases and 0 bases, with 11 bases remaining between them. The CDR3 runs to 15 residues. DNA for the CDR3: TGTGCCAGCAGTTACGGGTCATCAAGCTCCTACGAGCAGTACTTC. As protein: CASSYGSSSSYEQYF.